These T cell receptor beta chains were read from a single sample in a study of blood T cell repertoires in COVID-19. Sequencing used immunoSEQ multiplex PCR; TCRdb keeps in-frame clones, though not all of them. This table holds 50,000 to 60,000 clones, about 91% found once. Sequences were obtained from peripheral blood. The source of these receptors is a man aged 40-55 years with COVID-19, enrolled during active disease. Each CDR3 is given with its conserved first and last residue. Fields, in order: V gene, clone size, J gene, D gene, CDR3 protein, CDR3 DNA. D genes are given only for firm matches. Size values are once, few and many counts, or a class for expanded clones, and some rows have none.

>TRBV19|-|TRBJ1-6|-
CASSIVQGDLNSPLHF
TGTGCCAGTAGTATAGTACAGGGTGACTTAAACTCACCCCTCCACTTT
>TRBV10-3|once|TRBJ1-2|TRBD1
CAISTYRGPGYGYTF
TGTGCCATCAGCACTTACAGGGGGCCGGGATATGGCTACACCTTC
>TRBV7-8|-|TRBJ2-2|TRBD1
CASSSTGTGPGELFF
TGTGCCAGCAGCTCCACCGGGACAGGGCCCGGGGAGCTGTTTTTT
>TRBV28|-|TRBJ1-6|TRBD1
CASSRDRGVSPLHF
TGTGCCAGCAGTCGGGACAGGGGTGTATCACCCCTCCACTTT
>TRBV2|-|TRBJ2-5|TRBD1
CASSAGTGTRVQETQYF
TGTGCCAGCAGTGCCGGGACAGGGACAAGGGTTCAAGAGACCCAGTACTTC
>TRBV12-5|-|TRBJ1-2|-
CASGLVVGADYGYTF
TGTGCTAGTGGTTTGGTAGTGGGGGCGGACTATGGCTACACCTTC
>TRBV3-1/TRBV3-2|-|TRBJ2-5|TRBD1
CASTRSTGGYETQYF
TGTGCCAGCACCAGATCGACAGGGGGCTACGAGACCCAGTACTTC
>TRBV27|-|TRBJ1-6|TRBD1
CASSWTGGYNSPLHF
TGTGCCAGCAGTTGGACAGGGGGCTATAATTCACCCCTCCACTTT
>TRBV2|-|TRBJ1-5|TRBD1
CASTSDRAVDNQPQHF
TGTGCCAGCACCTCGGACAGGGCGGTGGACAATCAGCCCCAGCATTTT
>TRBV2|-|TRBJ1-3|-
CASSEGRGTGNTIYF
TGTGCCAGCAGTGAAGGCCGGGGAACTGGAAACACCATATATTTT
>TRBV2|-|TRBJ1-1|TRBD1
CASSRDSTNTEAFF
TGTGCCAGCAGTAGGGACAGCACGAACACTGAAGCTTTCTTT
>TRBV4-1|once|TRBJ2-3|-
CASSQVFVTDTQYF
TGCGCCAGCAGCCAAGTTTTCGTCACAGATACGCAGTATTTT
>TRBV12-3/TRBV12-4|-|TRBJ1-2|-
CASSYGGSGYTF
TGTGCCAGCAGTTACGGGGGTTCTGGCTACACCTTC
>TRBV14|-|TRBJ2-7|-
CASSQSRGQDEQYF
TGTGCCAGCAGCCAATCTAGGGGTCAGGACGAGCAGTACTTC
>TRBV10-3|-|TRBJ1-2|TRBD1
CAISDEGAIGYTF
TGTGCCATCAGTGACGAGGGGGCGATTGGCTACACCTTC
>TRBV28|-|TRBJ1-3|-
CVTRGYPGNTIYF
TGTGTCACGCGAGGGTATCCTGGAAACACCATATATTTT
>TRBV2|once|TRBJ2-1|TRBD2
CASSVGPWASGSYNEQFF
TGTGCCAGCAGTGTTGGTCCCTGGGCTAGCGGGTCCTACAATGAGCAGTTCTTC
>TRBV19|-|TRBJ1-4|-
CASSIRESGNEKLFF
TGTGCCAGTAGTATAAGGGAGTCGGGAAATGAAAAACTGTTTTTT
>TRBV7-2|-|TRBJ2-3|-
CASSPPEEDTQYF
TGTGCCAGCAGCCCCCCCGAGGAAGATACGCAGTATTTT
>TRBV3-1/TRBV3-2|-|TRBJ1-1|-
CASSQTTVTTEAFF
TGTGCCAGCAGCCAGACGACAGTGACTACTGAAGCTTTCTTT
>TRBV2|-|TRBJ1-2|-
CASSDGGTDPRGYTF
TGTGCCAGCAGTGATGGGGGGACCGACCCGCGTGGCTACACCTTC
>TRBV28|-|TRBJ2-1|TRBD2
CASSSPGGIYNEQFF
TGTGCCAGCAGCTCCCCCGGGGGGATTTACAATGAGCAGTTCTTC
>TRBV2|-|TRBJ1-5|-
CASRAGPPSQPQHF
TGTGCCAGCAGGGCTGGGCCCCCTTCTCAGCCCCAGCATTTT
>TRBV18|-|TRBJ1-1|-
CASSPGSQGATEAFF
TGTGCCAGCTCACCAGGGTCACAGGGAGCAACTGAAGCTTTCTTT
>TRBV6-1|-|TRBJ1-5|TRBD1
CASLGQGGNQPQHF
TGTGCCAGCCTAGGACAGGGAGGCAATCAGCCCCAGCATTTT
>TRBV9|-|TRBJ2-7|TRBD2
CASSVIGRRNEQYF
TGTGCCAGCAGCGTAATCGGGAGGAGGAACGAGCAGTACTTC
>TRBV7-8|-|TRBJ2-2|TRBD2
CASSLDSGGMSGELFF
TGTGCCAGCAGCTTAGATTCCGGGGGGATGTCCGGGGAGCTGTTTTTT
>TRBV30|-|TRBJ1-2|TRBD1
CAWSALGQGVNGYTF
TGTGCCTGGAGTGCCCTAGGACAGGGGGTTAACGGCTACACCTTC
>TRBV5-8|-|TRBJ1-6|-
CASRLDGSPLHF
TGTGCCAGCAGGCTAGATGGTTCACCCCTCCACTTT
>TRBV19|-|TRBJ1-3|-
CASKDRNSGNTIYF
TGTGCCAGTAAAGACAGGAACTCTGGAAACACCATATATTTT
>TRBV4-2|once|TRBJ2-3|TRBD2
CASSRQGLSAGGRGDTQYF
TGTGCCAGCAGCCGCCAGGGGCTATCGGCGGGAGGGCGGGGAGATACGCAGTATTTT
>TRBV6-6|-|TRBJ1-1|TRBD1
CASRKITGDTEAFF
TGTGCCAGCAGGAAGATAACAGGGGACACTGAAGCTTTCTTT
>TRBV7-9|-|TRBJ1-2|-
CASSFGAGTNYGYTF
TGTGCCAGCAGCTTTGGTGCAGGGACTAACTATGGCTACACCTTC
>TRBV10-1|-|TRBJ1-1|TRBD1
CATPPGQGAGITEAFF
TGCGCCACCCCCCCGGGACAGGGGGCGGGGATCACTGAAGCTTTCTTT
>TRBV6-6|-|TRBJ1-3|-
CASSSPAGGSGNTIYF
TGTGCCAGCAGTTCCCCGGCGGGGGGCTCTGGAAACACCATATATTTT
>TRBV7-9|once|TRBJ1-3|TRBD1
CASRNRQGNTIYF
TGTGCCAGCAGAAACAGACAGGGGAACACCATATATTTT
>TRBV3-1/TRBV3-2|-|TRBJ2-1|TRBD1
CASRDRGINNEQFF
TGTGCCAGCAGAGACAGGGGAATTAACAATGAGCAGTTCTTC